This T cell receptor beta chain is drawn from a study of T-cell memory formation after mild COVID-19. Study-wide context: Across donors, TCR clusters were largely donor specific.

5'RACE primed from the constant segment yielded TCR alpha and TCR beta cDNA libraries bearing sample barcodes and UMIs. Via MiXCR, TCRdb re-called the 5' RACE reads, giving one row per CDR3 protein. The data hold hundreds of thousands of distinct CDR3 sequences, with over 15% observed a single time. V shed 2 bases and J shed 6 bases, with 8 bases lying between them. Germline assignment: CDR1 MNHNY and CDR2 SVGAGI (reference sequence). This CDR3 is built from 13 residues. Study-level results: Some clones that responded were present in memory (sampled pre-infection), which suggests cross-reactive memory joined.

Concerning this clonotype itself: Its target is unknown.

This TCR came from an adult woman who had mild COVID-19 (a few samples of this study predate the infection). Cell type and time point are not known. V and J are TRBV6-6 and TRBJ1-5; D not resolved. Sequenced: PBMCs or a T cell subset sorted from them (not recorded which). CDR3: CASSYRAGQPQHF. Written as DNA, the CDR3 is TGTGCCAGCAGTTACCGGGCGGGTCAGCCCCAGCATTTT.